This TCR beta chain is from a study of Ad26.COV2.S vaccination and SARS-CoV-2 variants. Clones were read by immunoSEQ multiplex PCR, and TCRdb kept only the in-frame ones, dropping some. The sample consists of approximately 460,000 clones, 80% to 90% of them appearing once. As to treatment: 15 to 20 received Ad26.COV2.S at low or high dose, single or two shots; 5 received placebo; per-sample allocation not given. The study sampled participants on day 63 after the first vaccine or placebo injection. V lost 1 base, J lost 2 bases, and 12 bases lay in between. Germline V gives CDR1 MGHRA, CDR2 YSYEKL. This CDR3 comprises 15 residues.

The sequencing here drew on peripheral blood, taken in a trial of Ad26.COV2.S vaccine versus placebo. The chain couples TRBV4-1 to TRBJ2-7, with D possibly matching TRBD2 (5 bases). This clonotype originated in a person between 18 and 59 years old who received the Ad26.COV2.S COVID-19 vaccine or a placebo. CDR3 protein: CASSQGPTGTYEQYF. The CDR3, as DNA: TGCGCCAGCAGCCAAGGTCCAACCGGGACCTACGAGCAGTACTTC.